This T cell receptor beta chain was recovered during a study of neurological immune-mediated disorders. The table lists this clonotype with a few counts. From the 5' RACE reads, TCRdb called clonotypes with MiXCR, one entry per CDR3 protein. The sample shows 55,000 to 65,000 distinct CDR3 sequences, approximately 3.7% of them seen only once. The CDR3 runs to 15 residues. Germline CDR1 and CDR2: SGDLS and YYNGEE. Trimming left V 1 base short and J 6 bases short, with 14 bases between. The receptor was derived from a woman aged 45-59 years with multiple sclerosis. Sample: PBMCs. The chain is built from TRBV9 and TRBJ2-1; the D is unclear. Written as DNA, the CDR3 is TGTGCCAGCAGCGTATCGCTGGACCCCATCAATGAGCAGTTCTTC. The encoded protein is CASSVSLDPINEQFF.